This TCR beta chain was retrieved from a study of cytotoxic CD8 clonotypes in ibrutinib-treated CLL. Trimming took 6 bases from V and 2 from J; bases not matched to a gene: 12. CDR3 size: 17 residues. Per germline, CDR1 MNHEY and CDR2 SMNVEV (reference sequence). Study-wide findings and caveats: Sampling times, which were not matched between the groups, differed between sustained-remission patients and progressing patients.

This clone was recorded once. Its matching antigen is unknown. A 1 in 200,000 to 1 in 1 million T cell depth was the sequencing target. Only in-frame clones appear in the TCRdb table, and some are missing; sequencing was by immunoSEQ multiplex PCR. The table lists under 50,000 clones, 55% to 80% of them singletons, with approximately 7.7% in the top ten. The sample here was PBMCs, taken at disease progression, from a patient treated with ibrutinib. The source is a human donor with chronic lymphocytic leukemia. The chain joins TRBV27 to TRBJ2-7; 11 positions agree with TRBD2. The chain's CDR3 is CASSPHPLAGVPYEQYF. CDR3 coding DNA: TGTGCCAGCAGCCCGCATCCACTAGCGGGAGTTCCCTACGAGCAGTACTTC.